Sequencing of this T cell receptor beta chain was carried out in a study of beta chain features in type 1 diabetes. Study-level points and caveats: Moderate yet significant TCRB CDR3 shortening was seen in Type 1 diabetes patients in all four CD4+ subsets.

Isolated RNA was reverse transcribed in full, so expressed TCRB transcripts were sequenced. The method was immunoSEQ multiplex PCR; TCRdb's version includes in-frame clones alone and lacks a portion of them. The sample lists under 450,000 clones; about 14% were seen once. About this clone itself: Its target is not known.

Sequenced material: naive CD4+ T cells from blood. The clonotype was recovered from a man aged 25 to 40 in good health.

Here the CDR3 DNA reads TGTGCCAGCAGCCAAATACAGGGGGACCACTACAATGAGCAGTTCTTC. Translated, it gives CASSQIQGDHYNEQFF. The chain links TRBV7-6 to TRBJ2-1, with 8 bases lining up with TRBD1. Losses at the gene ends were 5 bases for V and 3 bases for J; bases not matched to a gene: 9. The CDR3 sequence is 16 residues long. Germline V gene sequence: CDR1 SGHVS, CDR2 FNYEAQ.